These 31 T cell receptor beta chains were all obtained from the same sample, sequenced in a study of T cells in tumors after PD-1 blockade. Some clones are missing from TCRdb's copy, which holds only in-frame ones; the method was immunoSEQ multiplex PCR. The repertoire consists of some 24,000 clones, with 80% to 85% occurring once and the leading ten covering more than 10%. The source material was PBMCs, sampled after anti-PD-1 treatment. These TCRs come from a human donor with basal cell carcinoma.

The chain recombines TRBV15 with TRBJ1-5; D remains ambiguous. Germline lookup yields CDR1 LNHNV and CDR2 YYDKDF (reference sequence). Trimming took off 4 bases at V and 6 bases at J, with 10 bases between the two ends. The CDR3 is 13 amino acids. This CDR3 is CATSKFPRQPQHF. CDR3 DNA: TGTGCCACCAGCAAATTCCCCCGTCAGCCCCAGCATTTT.

The chain recombines TRBV30 with TRBJ2-7; no clear D gene. Germline V gene lookup returns CDR1 GTSNPN and CDR2 SVGIG (reference sequence). The ends were cut back, 2 bases at V and 5 bases at J, with 13 bases in the middle. This CDR3 has 13 residues. CDR3 amino acids: CAWSLVHTHEQYF. The CDR3 DNA reads as TGTGCCTGGAGTCTGGTCCACACCCACGAGCAGTACTTC.

This clone is classed as medium-sized. J is TRBJ1-1 and V is TRBV5-4; 7 nucleotides agree with TRBD1. Trimming took 4 bases from V and 0 from J; bases not matched to a gene: 12. The germline CDR1 and CDR2 sequences are SGHNT and YYREEE (reference sequence). The CDR3 is 17 residues long. The CDR3 nucleotides read TGTGCCAGCAGCCGTCCCGGGACAGAGAAAATGAACACTGAAGCTTTCTTT. Amino acids: CASSRPGTEKMNTEAFF.

This chain connects TRBV6-1 to TRBJ1-1; 9 bases are a match to TRBD1. The CDR3 contains 14 residues. The ends lost 0 bases at V and 11 bases at J; junction bases unmatched: 7. Germline CDR1 reads MNHNS; CDR2 reads SASEGT. CDR3 in amino acids: CASSEAGTGSFAFF. CDR3 DNA sequence: TGTGCCAGCAGTGAAGCCGGGACAGGGTCTTTCGCTTTCTTT.

The chain links TRBV7-3 to TRBJ2-3; 11 bases fit TRBD2. The germline V gene encodes CDR1 SGHTA and CDR2 FQGTGA. The CDR3 covers 14 residues. Trimming took 6 bases from V and 1 from J; bases not matched to a gene: 0. CDR3 DNA sequence: TGTGCCAGCAGACTAGCGGGGGGCACAGATACGCAGTATTTT. The encoded protein is CASRLAGGTDTQYF.

The rearrangement joins TRBV6-2 or TRBV6-3 to TRBJ2-1, with TRBD2 matching 9 bases. This CDR3 is 17 amino acids long. V was pared by 6 bases and J by 6 bases, with 15 bases of the junction left unmatched. Germline V CDR1 and CDR2: MNHEY, SVGEGT. The CDR3 reads CASSRFGGGAGGNEQFF. The CDR3 bases are TGTGCCAGCAGCCGATTTGGCGGGGGGGCCGGGGGCAATGAGCAGTTCTTC.

This CDR3 is CASSVGTGGEKLFF. The CDR3 DNA is TGTGCCAGCAGCGTAGGGACAGGGGGTGAAAAACTGTTTTTT. The chain recombines TRBV9 with TRBJ1-4; 10 nucleotides match TRBD1. Germline CDR1 is SGDLS and CDR2 is YYNGEE. Trimming at V came to 0 bases and at J to 7 bases, leaving 0 bases not matched to a gene. The CDR3 has 14 residues.

V is TRBV18 and J is TRBJ1-1; a weak D match, TRBD1 (5 bases). Trimming removed 3 bases from V and 12 bases from J, with 17 bases in between. Germline loops: CDR1 KGHSH, CDR2 LQKENI. The CDR3 runs 13 residues. The CDR3 loop reads CASSPQGPRGTFF. The DNA of the CDR3 is TGTGCCAGCTCACCGCAGGGTCCCCGGGGAACTTTCTTT.

J is TRBJ1-1 and V is TRBV21-1. TRBV21-1 has pseudogene status. The CDR3 spans 13 residues. The CDR3 sequence: CASSKVTEGPAFF. The DNA for the CDR3 is TGTGCCAGCAGCAAAGTAACGGAGGGGCCAGCTTTCTTT.

A single count supports this clone. The junction shows a germline mismatch at one end, possibly a read error. The chain is built from TRBV7-9 and TRBJ2-7; D call uncertain. The CDR3 has 11 amino acids. From germline, CDR1 is SEHNR and CDR2 FQNEAQ (reference sequence). The CDR3 here is CASSLLDERYF. The CDR3 DNA follows: TGTGCCAGCAGCTTATTGGACGAGCGGTACTTC.

This sequence joins TRBV2 and TRBJ2-7; 7 positions agree with TRBD1. V dropped 11 bases and J dropped 1; count of bases not matched to a gene: 5. This CDR3 is 12 amino acids long. Germline CDR1 is SNHLY and CDR2 is FYNNEI. In DNA form, the CDR3 reads TGTGCCGAGGGGGCAAATTCCTACGAGCAGTACTTC. Protein product: CAEGANSYEQYF.

The gene calls are TRBV30 and TRBJ1-4; 7 bases are a match to TRBD1. Germline CDR1 is GTSNPN and CDR2 is SVGIG (reference sequence). The CDR3 runs to 16 residues. V was pared by 4 bases and J by 0 bases, with 8 bases of the junction left unmatched. CDR3 sequence (DNA): TGTGCCTGGACTACACAGGGGTTTGCAACTAATGAAAAACTGTTTTTT. This codes for CAWTTQGFATNEKLFF.

This clone was recorded a few times. The gene calls are TRBV30 and TRBJ2-7, with 9 bases identical to TRBD2. Germline CDR1 reads GTSNPN; CDR2 reads SVGIG (reference sequence). The CDR3 runs 16 residues. Unmatched junction bases numbered 6, after V lost 0 bases and J lost 0 bases. The CDR3 DNA is TGTGCCTGGAGTGTATATAGCGGGGGCCTCTCCTACGAGCAGTACTTC. It yields the protein CAWSVYSGGLSYEQYF.

The CDR3 region is CASSYGQIPSGETQYF. CDR3 DNA: TGTGCCAGCAGCTACGGACAGATCCCAAGCGGAGAGACCCAGTACTTC. V is TRBV7-9 and J is TRBJ2-5; tentative D call: TRBD1 (6 bases). This CDR3 is built from 16 residues. The V gene lost 4 bases and the J gene lost 4 bases, with 19 bases spanning the gap. Per the germline V gene, CDR1 is SEHNR and CDR2 is FQNEAQ (reference sequence).

This chain connects TRBV2 to TRBJ2-6; 12 positions agree with TRBD1. CDR3 length equals 17 residues. Trimming cost V 6 bases and J 4 bases; bases outside gene matches: 7. From germline, CDR1 is SNHLY and CDR2 FYNNEI. The DNA for the CDR3 is TGTGCCAGCAGCCGGGACAGGGGGCGAGTGGGGGCCAACGTCCTGACTTTC. Translated: CASSRDRGRVGANVLTF.

V usage is TRBV7-8 and J usage is TRBJ2-7, with D tentatively TRBD1 (5 bases). Per germline, CDR1 SGHVS and CDR2 FQNEAQ. The CDR3 covers 14 residues. Trimming left V 2 bases short and J 6 bases short, with 14 bases between. CDR3 amino acids: CASSLTARGAEQYF. CDR3 DNA sequence: TGTGCCAGCAGCTTAACTGCAAGGGGTGCCGAGCAGTACTTC.

By sample fraction, this clone is medium-sized. The rearrangement joins TRBV30 to TRBJ2-5; maybe TRBD1 (6 bases). The CDR3 consists of 13 residues. V dropped 6 bases and J dropped 3 bases, with 14 bases sitting between them. Germline lookup yields CDR1 GTSNPN and CDR2 SVGIG (reference sequence). The CDR3 reads CACQGFLEETQYF. DNA for the CDR3: TGTGCCTGCCAGGGGTTTTTGGAAGAGACCCAGTACTTC.

This clone was detected only once. The chain joins TRBV27 to TRBJ1-1, with D unresolved. V was pared by 6 bases and J by 0 bases, with 8 bases between. This CDR3 has 13 residues. Germline V gene lookup returns CDR1 MNHEY and CDR2 SMNVEV (reference sequence). CDR3 nucleotide sequence: TGTGCCAGCAGACCACATGTGAACACTGAAGCTTTCTTT. Translated, it gives CASRPHVNTEAFF.

The chain couples TRBV3-1 (or the pseudogene TRBV3-2) to TRBJ2-7, with D perhaps matching TRBD2 (5 bases). The CDR3 extends over 17 amino acids. The V end lost 0 bases, the J end lost 3 bases, and 18 bases lay between the germline ends. The germline gives CDR1 LGHDT, CDR2 YNNKEL (reference sequence). The CDR3 reads CASSQDYRGTVLYEQYF. CDR3 nucleotides: TGTGCCAGCAGCCAAGATTATCGGGGTACGGTGCTCTACGAGCAGTACTTC.

The V gene is TRBV7-8, the J gene TRBJ2-1; 10 nucleotides agree with TRBD1. Germline V gene lookup returns CDR1 SGHVS and CDR2 FQNEAQ. CDR3 length: 15 residues. J was trimmed by 4 bases and V by 7 bases; bases with no gene match: 7. The CDR3 DNA sequence: TGTGCCAGCAACACCCCGGGACAGGGGTACAATGAGCAGTTCTTC. Translating it yields CASNTPGQGYNEQFF. The full variable domain, rest sourced from reference TRBV7-8 and TRBJ2-1, is GAGVSQSPRYKVAKRGQDVALRCDPISGHVSLFWYQQALGQGPEFLTYFQNEAQLDKSGLPSDRFFAERPEGSVSTLKIQRTQQEDSAVYLCASNTPGQGYNEQFFGPGTRLTVL.

The chain uses TRBV5-1 and TRBJ1-2; 12 bases fit TRBD1. The CDR3 extends over 16 amino acids. Trimming at V came to 1 base and at J to 7 bases, leaving 8 bases not matched to a gene. The germline CDR1 and CDR2 sequences are SGHRS and YFSETQ. The CDR3 bases are TGCGCCAGCAGCTTGTTGGGACAGGGGGCGCAAGGTGGCTACACCTTC. Its translation: CASSLLGQGAQGGYTF.

V gene TRBV7-3 combines with J gene TRBJ2-5; maybe TRBD1 (5 bases). The ends were cut back, 3 bases at V and 2 bases at J, with 19 bases in the middle. Germline-derived CDR1 and CDR2 are SGHTA and FQGTGA. This CDR3 has 17 residues. DNA for the CDR3: TGTGCCAGCAGCTTGCTCCCAAGGGGTGACAGTCAAGAGACCCAGTACTTC. It is translated as CASSLLPRGDSQETQYF.

V usage is TRBV27 and J usage is TRBJ1-5; possibly TRBD1 for D (6 bases). The CDR3 is 16 amino acids. The germline V gene encodes CDR1 MNHEY and CDR2 SMNVEV (reference sequence). Trimming took 3 bases from V and 2 from J, leaving 14 bases between them. The CDR3 reads CASSFGGGDGNQPQHF. Written as DNA, the CDR3 is TGTGCCAGCAGTTTTGGGGGGGGCGATGGCAATCAGCCCCAGCATTTT.

V gene TRBV15 combines with J gene TRBJ2-5; 8 bases agree with TRBD1. The CDR3 covers 20 residues. Unmatched junction bases numbered 21, after V lost 5 bases and J lost 1 base. Germline V gene lookup returns CDR1 LNHNV and CDR2 YYDKDF (reference sequence). This chain's CDR3 is CATSPVPQGARPLIQETQYF. CDR3 bases: TGTGCCACCAGCCCCGTACCCCAGGGGGCTCGCCCCCTAATCCAAGAGACCCAGTACTTC.

This sequence joins TRBV12-3 or TRBV12-4 and TRBJ1-1; possible D gene TRBD1, 5 bases. Trimming shortened V by 3 bases and J by 4 bases, and 6 bases separated the two germline ends. The CDR3 has 12 residues. The CDR3 bases are TGTGCCAGCAGTTTTCAGGGCACTGAAGCTTTCTTT. It is translated as CASSFQGTEAFF.

This clone has only one observation. CDR3 region: CASSPGLAGSDTQYF. CDR3 in DNA: TGTGCCAGCAGCCCGGGACTAGCGGGATCAGATACGCAGTATTTT. J is TRBJ2-3 and V is TRBV6-5, with 13 bases that match TRBD2. Looked up from germline, CDR1 is MNHEY and CDR2 is SVGAGI. J was trimmed by 4 bases and V by 6 bases; bases with no gene match: 4. The CDR3 contains 15 residues.

This chain joins TRBV5-1 and TRBJ2-1, with 12 bases identical to TRBD2. CDR3 size: 14 residues. Trimming took 4 bases from V and 7 from J; bases not matched to a gene: 3. Germline V CDR1 and CDR2: SGHRS, YFSETQ. The CDR3 loop is CASSRLAGENEQFF. CDR3 nucleotide sequence: TGCGCCAGCAGCCGACTAGCGGGGGAGAATGAGCAGTTCTTC.

The J gene is TRBJ1-2, the V gene TRBV7-3, with 9 positions matching TRBD1. CDR1 and CDR2 (germline): SGHTA, FQGTGA. This CDR3 is 14 amino acids long. The junction had 7 bases not matched to a gene; V was cut back by 5 bases and J by 6 bases. As DNA, the CDR3 is TGTGCCAGCAGCCCTACAGGGGGCATTAATGGCTACACCTTC. It specifies CASSPTGGINGYTF.

The chain joins TRBV25-1 to TRBJ2-5; D is unresolved. V was pared by 2 bases and J by 4 bases, with 11 bases between. CDR1 is MGHDK and CDR2 is SYGVNS in the germline V gene. The CDR3 sequence is 14 residues long. The CDR3 here is CASSEVGIGETQYF. For the CDR3, the DNA is TGTGCCAGCAGTGAAGTGGGTATTGGAGAGACCCAGTACTTC.

This clone was seen just once. This chain connects TRBV27 to TRBJ1-5; the D gene is possibly TRBD1 (5 bases). Germline V lookup: CDR1 MNHEY, CDR2 SMNVEV (reference sequence). This CDR3 contains 13 residues. Trimming stripped 6 bases from V and 4 bases from J, with 10 bases between. For the CDR3, the DNA is TGTGCCAGCAGCAGGGTTAGAAATCAGCCCCAGCATTTT. Protein sequence: CASSRVRNQPQHF.

This clone was observed once. This chain uses TRBV5-4 with TRBJ2-7; D ambiguous. The CDR3 has 13 residues. The V gene lost 0 bases and the J gene lost 4 bases, with 8 bases spanning the gap. Germline CDR1 and CDR2: SGHNT and YYREEE (reference sequence). The CDR3 DNA is TGTGCCAGCAGCTTGGGTTACAATTACGAGCAGTACTTC. Its protein is CASSLGYNYEQYF.